This passage covers 9 T cell receptor beta chains from one sample sequenced in a study of OX40 agonist ivuxolimab in advanced cancers. The assay was immunoSEQ multiplex PCR, and TCRdb's table has in-frame clones only and misses some. Here the sample spans 70,000 or so clones, about three quarters being singletons. The sequences come from CD4+ or CD8+ T cells sorted from blood, collected in a trial of the OX40 agonist ivuxolimab. The receptors were sampled from an adult with an advanced solid tumor such as melanoma, head and neck, liver or kidney cancer.

The rearrangement uses TRBV11-3 and TRBJ2-1, with 8 bases fitting TRBD2. The germline V gene has CDR1 SGHNT and CDR2 YENEEA. V shed 1 base and J 4 bases; nucleotides not matched to a gene: 3. CDR3 length equals 15 residues. The CDR3 region is CASSLGGLVYNEQFF. The CDR3 DNA is TGTGCCAGCAGCTTAGGGGGACTAGTTTACAATGAGCAGTTCTTC. The whole variable domain, remainder taken from reference TRBV11-3 and TRBJ2-1, is EAGVVQSPRYKIIEKKQPVAFWCNPISGHNTLYWYLQNLGQGPELLIRYENEEAVDDSQLPKDRFSAERLKGVDSTLKIQPAELGDSAVYLCASSLGGLVYNEQFFGPGTRLTVL.

The chain has TRBV23-1 and TRBJ2-2; 10 bases fit TRBD1. TRBV23-1 carries the ORF label, with uncertain function. With 0 bases clipped from V and 3 bases from J, the junction kept 1 base outside the gene matches. This CDR3 is 16 amino acids long. CDR3 bases: TGCGCCAGCAGTCAATCAGGACAGGGGGACACCGGGGAGCTGTTTTTT. This encodes CASSQSGQGDTGELFF.

The genes are TRBV10-3 and TRBJ2-7; the D gene is possibly TRBD1 (5 bases). CDR3 length equals 15 residues. V was shortened by 5 bases and J by 0 bases, with 14 bases between the two germline ends. Germline V gene data show CDR1 as ENHRY and CDR2 as SYGVKD. This CDR3 reads CAISRTPSNSYEQYF. The CDR3 DNA follows: TGTGCCATCAGTAGGACACCTTCCAACTCCTACGAGCAGTACTTC.

The rearrangement uses TRBV2 and TRBJ2-3; D uncertain. V was cut by 6 bases and J by 0 bases, with 13 bases left in between. The CDR3 covers 15 residues. CDR1 is SNHLY, CDR2 FYNNEI, per germline. CDR3 bases: TGTGCCAGCAGCCCCGGACGGGCTAGCACAGATACGCAGTATTTT. Its translation: CASSPGRASTDTQYF.

The V call is TRBV13, the J call TRBJ2-7; 14 nucleotides line up with TRBD2. The length of the CDR3 is 17 residues. V trimming: 4 bases; J trimming: 3 bases; junction bases outside the gene matches: 8. The germline V gene encodes CDR1 PRHDT and CDR2 FYEKMQ (reference sequence). CDR3 amino acids: CASSSGTSGSSFYEQYF. CDR3 bases: TGTGCCAGCAGCTCCGGGACTAGCGGGAGTTCTTTCTACGAGCAGTACTTC.

The rearrangement uses TRBV5-1 and TRBJ2-2; weak D call: TRBD2 (6 bases). This CDR3 is built from 16 residues. Between the trimmed V and J ends, which lost 2 bases and 6 bases, there was a span of 17 bases. Germline V lookup: CDR1 SGHRS, CDR2 YFSETQ. The CDR3 region is CASSFGDWEGSGELFF. In DNA, the CDR3 is TGCGCCAGCAGCTTCGGGGACTGGGAAGGATCCGGGGAGCTGTTTTTT.

A few counts support this clone. This chain joins TRBV15 and TRBJ2-5; no clear D. CDR3 length equals 15 residues. V was cut by 0 bases and J by 5 bases, with 13 bases left in between. Germline values: CDR1 LNHNV, CDR2 YYDKDF (reference sequence). Here the CDR3 DNA reads TGTGCCACCAGCAGAGATGTGGGTGTGGGGGAGACCCAGTACTTC. It yields the protein CATSRDVGVGETQYF. Full variable domain (remainder filled in from reference TRBV15 and TRBJ2-5): DAMVIQNPRYQVTQFGKPVTLSCSQTLNHNVMYWYQQKSSQAPKLLFHYYDKDFNNEADTPDNFQSRRPNTSFCFLDIRSPGLGDTAMYLCATSRDVGVGETQYFGPGTRLLVL.

The V gene is TRBV2, the J gene TRBJ2-1, with 8 bases lining up with TRBD2. V was pared by 6 bases and J by 7 bases, with 11 bases of the junction left unmatched. Germline loops: CDR1 SNHLY, CDR2 FYNNEI. This CDR3 has 15 residues. The CDR3 DNA is TGTGCCAGCAGCCACAGCGGGGGCCATCAGAATGAGCAGTTCTTC. Translated: CASSHSGGHQNEQFF.

V is TRBV30 and J is TRBJ2-5; a weak D match, TRBD2 (5 bases). The CDR3 extends over 15 amino acids. V lost 3 bases and J 0 bases, leaving 14 bases between the germline ends. CDR1 and CDR2 (germline): GTSNPN, SVGIG (reference sequence). The CDR3 DNA reads as TGTGCCTGGAGACCCGTGGAGCGGAACCAAGAGACCCAGTACTTC. As protein: CAWRPVERNQETQYF. Filled out from reference TRBV30 and TRBJ2-5, the complete variable domain reads SQTIHQWPATLVQPVGSPLSLECTVEGTSNPNLYWYRQAAGRGLQLLFYSVGIGQISSEVPQNLSASRPQDRQFILSSKKLLLSDSGFYLCAWRPVERNQETQYFGPGTRLLVL.